This TCR beta chain was recorded in a study of monozygotic twins with inflammatory bowel disease. Template switching incorporated UMIs with a 6-nucleotide sample barcode. TCRdb derives one entry per CDR3 protein from the 5' RACE reads, leaving out DNA. This sample's table reports 140,000 to 150,000 distinct CDR3 sequences. This TCR derives from a human donor with ulcerative colitis or Crohn's disease, or a healthy co-twin of an affected twin (not recorded which). Source material: blood.

The CDR3 spells CASSLDTGDTEAFF. This sequence joins TRBV5-4 and TRBJ1-1; TCRdb designates TRBD1, a call that cannot be tested without DNA. The germline V gene has CDR1 SGHNT and CDR2 YYREEE (reference sequence). The CDR3 loop spans 14 amino acids.